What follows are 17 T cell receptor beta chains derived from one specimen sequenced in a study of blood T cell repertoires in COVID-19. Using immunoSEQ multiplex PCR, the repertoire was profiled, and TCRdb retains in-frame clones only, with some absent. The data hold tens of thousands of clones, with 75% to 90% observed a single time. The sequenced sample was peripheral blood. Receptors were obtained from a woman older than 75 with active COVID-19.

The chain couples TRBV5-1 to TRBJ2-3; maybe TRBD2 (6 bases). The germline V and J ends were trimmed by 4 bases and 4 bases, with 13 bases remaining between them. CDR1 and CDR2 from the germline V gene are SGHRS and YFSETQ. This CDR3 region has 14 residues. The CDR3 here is CASSPNRGADTQYF. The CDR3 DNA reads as TGCGCCAGCAGCCCTAATCGCGGGGCAGATACGCAGTATTTT.

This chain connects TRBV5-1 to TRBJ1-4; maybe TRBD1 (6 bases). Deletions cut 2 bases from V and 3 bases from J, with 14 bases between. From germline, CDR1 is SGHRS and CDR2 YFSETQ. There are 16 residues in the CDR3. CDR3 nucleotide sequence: TGCGCCAGCAGCTTCGGGACATCGGGTGCTAATGAAAAACTGTTTTTT. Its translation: CASSFGTSGANEKLFF.

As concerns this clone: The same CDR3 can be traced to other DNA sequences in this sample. The DNA for the CDR3 is TGTGCCACCAGCGACAGTACCTACGAGCAGTACTTC. Its protein product is CATSDSTYEQYF. V is TRBV24-1 and J is TRBJ2-7; possible D gene TRBD1, 5 bases. Trimming cost V 7 bases and J 2 bases, with 8 bases left between them. From germline, CDR1 is KGHDR and CDR2 SFDVKD. This CDR3 is built from 12 residues.

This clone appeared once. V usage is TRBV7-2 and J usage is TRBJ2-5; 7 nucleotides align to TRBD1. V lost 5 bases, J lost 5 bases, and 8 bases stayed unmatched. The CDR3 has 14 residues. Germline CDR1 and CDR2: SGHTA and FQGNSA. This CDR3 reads CASSPRQGAETQYF. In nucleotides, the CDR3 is TGTGCCAGCAGCCCCCGACAGGGCGCGGAGACCCAGTACTTC. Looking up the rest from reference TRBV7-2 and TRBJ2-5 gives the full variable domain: GAGVSQSPSNKVTEKGKDVELRCDPISGHTALYWYRQSLGQGLEFLIYFQGNSAPDKSGLPSDRFSAERTGGSVSTLTIQRTQQEDSAVYLCASSPRQGAETQYFGPGTRLLVL.

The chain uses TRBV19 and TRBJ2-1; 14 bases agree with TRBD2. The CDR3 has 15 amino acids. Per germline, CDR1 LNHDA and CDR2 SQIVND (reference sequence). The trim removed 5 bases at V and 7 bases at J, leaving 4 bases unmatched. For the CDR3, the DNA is TGTGCCAGTAGTGAGCGACTAGCGGGAGGGAATGAGCAGTTCTTC. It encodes CASSERLAGGNEQFF.

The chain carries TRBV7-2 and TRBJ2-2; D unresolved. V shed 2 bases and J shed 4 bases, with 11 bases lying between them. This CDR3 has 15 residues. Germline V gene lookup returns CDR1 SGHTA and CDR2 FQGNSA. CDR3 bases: TGTGCCAGCAGCTTAAGGAACTACCTCACCGGGGAGCTGTTTTTT. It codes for CASSLRNYLTGELFF.

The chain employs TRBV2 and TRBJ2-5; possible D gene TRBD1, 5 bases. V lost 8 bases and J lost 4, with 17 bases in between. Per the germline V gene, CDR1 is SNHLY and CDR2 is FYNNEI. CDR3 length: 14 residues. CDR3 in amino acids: CASLQGMIAETQYF. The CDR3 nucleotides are TGTGCCAGCCTCCAGGGAATGATAGCAGAGACCCAGTACTTC.

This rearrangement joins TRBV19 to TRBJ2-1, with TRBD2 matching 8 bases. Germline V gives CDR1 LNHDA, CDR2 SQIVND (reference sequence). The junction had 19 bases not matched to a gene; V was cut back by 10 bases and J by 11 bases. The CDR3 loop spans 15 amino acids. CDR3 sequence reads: CATRGWREVVEKQFF. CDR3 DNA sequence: TGTGCCACTAGAGGGTGGCGGGAGGTCGTCGAAAAGCAGTTCTTC.

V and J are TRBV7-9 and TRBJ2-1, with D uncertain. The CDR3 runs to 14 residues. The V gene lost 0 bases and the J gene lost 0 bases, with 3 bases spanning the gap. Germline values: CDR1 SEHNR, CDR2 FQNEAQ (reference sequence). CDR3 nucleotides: TGTGCCAGCAGCTTAGCTAACTCCTACAATGAGCAGTTCTTC. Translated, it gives CASSLANSYNEQFF.

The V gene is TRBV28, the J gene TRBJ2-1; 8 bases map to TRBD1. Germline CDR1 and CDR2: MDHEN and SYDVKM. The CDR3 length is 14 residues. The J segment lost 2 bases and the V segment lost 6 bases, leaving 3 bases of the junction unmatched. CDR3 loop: CASRDRDTYNEQFF. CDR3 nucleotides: TGTGCCAGCAGGGACAGGGACACCTACAATGAGCAGTTCTTC.

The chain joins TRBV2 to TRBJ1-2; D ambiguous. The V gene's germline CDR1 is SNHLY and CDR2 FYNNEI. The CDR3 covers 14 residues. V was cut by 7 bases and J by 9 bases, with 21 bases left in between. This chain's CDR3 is CASTIDRGLSSYTF. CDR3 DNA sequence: TGTGCCAGCACCATTGACCGAGGTTTATCAAGCTACACCTTC.

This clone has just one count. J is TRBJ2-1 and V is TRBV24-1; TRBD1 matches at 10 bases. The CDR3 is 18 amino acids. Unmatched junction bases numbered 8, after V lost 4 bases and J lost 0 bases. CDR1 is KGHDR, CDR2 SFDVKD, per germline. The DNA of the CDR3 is TGTGCCACCAGTGACCCGGGACAGGGGTCGAGCTCCTACAATGAGCAGTTCTTC. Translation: CATSDPGQGSSSYNEQFF.

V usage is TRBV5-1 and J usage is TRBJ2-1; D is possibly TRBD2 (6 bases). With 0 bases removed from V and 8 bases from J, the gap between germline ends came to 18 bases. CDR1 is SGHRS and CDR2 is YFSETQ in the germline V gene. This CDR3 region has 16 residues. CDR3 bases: TGCGCCAGCAGCTTGGACTGGGACGGGAGTAGGGATGAGCAGTTCTTC. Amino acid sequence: CASSLDWDGSRDEQFF.

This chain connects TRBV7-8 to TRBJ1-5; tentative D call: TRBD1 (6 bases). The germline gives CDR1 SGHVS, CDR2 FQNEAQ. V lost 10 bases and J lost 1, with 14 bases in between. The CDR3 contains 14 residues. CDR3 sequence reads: CATFAGASNQPQHF. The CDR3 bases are TGTGCCACCTTTGCGGGGGCGAGCAATCAGCCCCAGCATTTT.

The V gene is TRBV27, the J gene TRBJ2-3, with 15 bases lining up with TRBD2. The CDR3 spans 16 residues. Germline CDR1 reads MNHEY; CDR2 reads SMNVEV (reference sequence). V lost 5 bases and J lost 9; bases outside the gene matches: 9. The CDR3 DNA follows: TGTGCCAGCAGTCCCGGGACTAGCGGGAGGCTCGAAACGCAGTATTTT. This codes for CASSPGTSGRLETQYF.

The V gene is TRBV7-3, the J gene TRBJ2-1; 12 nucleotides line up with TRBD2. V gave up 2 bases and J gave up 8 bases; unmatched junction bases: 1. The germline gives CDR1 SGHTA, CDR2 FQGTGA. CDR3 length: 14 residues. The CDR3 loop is CASSLLAGGDEQFF. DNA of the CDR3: TGTGCCAGCAGCTTACTAGCGGGAGGGGATGAGCAGTTCTTC.

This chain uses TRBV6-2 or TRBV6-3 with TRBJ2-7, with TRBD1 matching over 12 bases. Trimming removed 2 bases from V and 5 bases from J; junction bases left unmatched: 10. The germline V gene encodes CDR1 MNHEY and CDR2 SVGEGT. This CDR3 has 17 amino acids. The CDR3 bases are TGTGCCAGCAGTTACCCTTTGGGACAGGGGGCTTTCCACGAGCAGTACTTC. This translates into CASSYPLGQGAFHEQYF.